Sequencing of this T cell receptor (beta chain) was carried out in a study of glioma-infiltrating T cells. V was trimmed by 4 bases and J by 10 bases, leaving 25 bases between them. There are 16 residues in the CDR3. The germline V gene encodes CDR1 LNHNV and CDR2 YYDKDF (reference sequence). This clonotype was recorded many times. Its antigen is not known. TCR alpha and beta CDR3 regions were amplified from RNA using iRepertoire nested multiplex PCR. Each CDR3 protein is one row after TCRdb ran MiXCR on the multiplex PCR reads. Of 44,000 or so distinct CDR3 sequences in the sample, approximately 20% were seen once. Study findings and constraints: Non-neoplastic patients had below-expected tissue-blood divergence, while all gliomas exceeded expectation. CDR3 overlap between tissue and blood was very small.

Sequencing was done on a sample of glioma tissue, nonneoplastic brain tissue, or PBMCs (not recorded which). The chain recombines TRBV15 with TRBJ1-2; the D is unclear. The TCR originated in a human donor with low-grade glioma or glioblastoma, undergoing nonglioma brain surgery, or in good health (not recorded which). The DNA for the CDR3 is TGTGCCACCAGCACAAAAGACCACCGGACCTTATGGAACTACACCTTC. It yields the protein CATSTKDHRTLWNYTF. Based on the CDR3 plus reference TRBV15 and TRBJ1-2, the full variable domain is DAMVIQNPRYQVTQFGKPVTLSCSQTLNHNVMYWYQQKSSQAPKLLFHYYDKDFNNEADTPDNFQSRRPNTSFCFLDIRSPGLGDTAMYLCATSTKDHRTLWNYTFGSGTRLTVV.